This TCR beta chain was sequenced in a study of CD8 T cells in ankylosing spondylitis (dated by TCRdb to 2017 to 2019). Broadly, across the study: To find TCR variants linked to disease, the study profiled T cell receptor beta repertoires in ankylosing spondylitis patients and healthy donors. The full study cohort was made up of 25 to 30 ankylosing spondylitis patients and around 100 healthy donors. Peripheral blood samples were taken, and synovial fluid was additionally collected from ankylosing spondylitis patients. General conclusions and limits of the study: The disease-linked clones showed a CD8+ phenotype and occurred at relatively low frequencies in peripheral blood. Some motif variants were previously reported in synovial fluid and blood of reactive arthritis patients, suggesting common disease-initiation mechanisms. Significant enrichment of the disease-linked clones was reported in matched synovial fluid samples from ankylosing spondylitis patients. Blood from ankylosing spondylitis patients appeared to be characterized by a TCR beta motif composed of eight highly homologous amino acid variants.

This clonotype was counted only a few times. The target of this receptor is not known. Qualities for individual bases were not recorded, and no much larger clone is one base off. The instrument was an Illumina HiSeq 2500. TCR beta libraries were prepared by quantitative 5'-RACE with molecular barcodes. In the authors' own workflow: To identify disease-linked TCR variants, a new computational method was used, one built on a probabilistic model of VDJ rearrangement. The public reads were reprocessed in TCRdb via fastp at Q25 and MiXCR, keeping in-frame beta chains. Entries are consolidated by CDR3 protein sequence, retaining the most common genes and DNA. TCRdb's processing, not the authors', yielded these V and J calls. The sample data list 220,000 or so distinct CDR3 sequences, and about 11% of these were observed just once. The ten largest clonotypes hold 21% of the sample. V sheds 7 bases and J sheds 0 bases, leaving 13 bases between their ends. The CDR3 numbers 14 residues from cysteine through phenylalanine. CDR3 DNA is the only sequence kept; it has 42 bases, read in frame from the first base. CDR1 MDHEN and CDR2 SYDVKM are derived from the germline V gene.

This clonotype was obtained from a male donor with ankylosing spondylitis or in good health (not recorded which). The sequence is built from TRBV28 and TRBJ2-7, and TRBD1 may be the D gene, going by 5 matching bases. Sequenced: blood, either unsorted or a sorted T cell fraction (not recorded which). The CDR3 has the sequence CASTRRGFSYEQYF. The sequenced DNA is TGTGCCAGCACCCGAAGGGGATTCTCCTACGAGCAGTACTTC.